Listed here is a single T cell receptor beta chain. This specimen belongs to a study of blood T cell repertoires in COVID-19. The V end was cut by 5 bases, the J end by 7 bases, with 11 bases between. This CDR3 has 12 amino acids. Per the germline V gene, CDR1 is SGHTA and CDR2 is FQGTGA. Clones were sequenced by immunoSEQ multiplex PCR, and TCRdb holds only the in-frame ones, with some missing. The data contain about 290,000 clones, around 86% of them singletons. This chain uses TRBV7-3 with TRBJ1-2; perhaps TRBD1 as D (5 bases). The clonotype originates from a woman aged 25 to 39 with active or convalescent COVID-19. The sequencing sample was made of peripheral blood. The CDR3, as DNA: TGTGCCAGCAGCCCCGGGGGGTCTGGCTACACCTTC. This encodes CASSPGGSGYTF.